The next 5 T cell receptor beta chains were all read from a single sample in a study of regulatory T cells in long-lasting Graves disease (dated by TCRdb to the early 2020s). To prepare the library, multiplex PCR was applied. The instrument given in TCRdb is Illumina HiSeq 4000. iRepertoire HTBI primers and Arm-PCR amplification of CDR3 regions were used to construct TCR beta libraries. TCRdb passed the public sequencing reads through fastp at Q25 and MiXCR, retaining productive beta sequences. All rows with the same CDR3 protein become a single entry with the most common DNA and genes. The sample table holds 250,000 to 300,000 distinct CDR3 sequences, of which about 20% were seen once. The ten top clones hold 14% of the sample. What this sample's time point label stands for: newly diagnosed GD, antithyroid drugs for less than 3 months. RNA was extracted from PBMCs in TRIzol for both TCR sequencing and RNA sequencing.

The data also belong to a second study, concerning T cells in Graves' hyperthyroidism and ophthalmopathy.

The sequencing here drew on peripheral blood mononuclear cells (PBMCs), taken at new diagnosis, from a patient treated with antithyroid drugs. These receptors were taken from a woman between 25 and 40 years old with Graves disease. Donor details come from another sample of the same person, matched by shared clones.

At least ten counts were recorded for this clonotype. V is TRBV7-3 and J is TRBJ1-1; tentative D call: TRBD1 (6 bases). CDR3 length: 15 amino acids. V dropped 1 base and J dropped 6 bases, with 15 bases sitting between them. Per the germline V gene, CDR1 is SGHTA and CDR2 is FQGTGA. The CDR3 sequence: CASSLNPGASAEAFF. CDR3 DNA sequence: TGTGCCAGCAGCTTAAATCCAGGGGCTTCGGCTGAAGCTTTCTTT.

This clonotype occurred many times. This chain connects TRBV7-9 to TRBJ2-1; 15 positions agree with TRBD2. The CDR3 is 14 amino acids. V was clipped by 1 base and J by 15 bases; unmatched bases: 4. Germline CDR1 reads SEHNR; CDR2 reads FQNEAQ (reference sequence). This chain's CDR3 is CASSLDGLAGGLFF. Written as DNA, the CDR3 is TGTGCCAGCAGCTTAGACGGACTAGCGGGGGGGTTGTTCTTC.

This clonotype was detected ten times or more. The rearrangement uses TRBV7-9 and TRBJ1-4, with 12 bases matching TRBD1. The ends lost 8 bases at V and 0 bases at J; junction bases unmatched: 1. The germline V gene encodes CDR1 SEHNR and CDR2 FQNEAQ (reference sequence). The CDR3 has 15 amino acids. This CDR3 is CASGTGGATNEKLFF. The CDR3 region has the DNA TGTGCCAGCGGGACAGGGGGCGCAACTAATGAAAAACTGTTTTTT.

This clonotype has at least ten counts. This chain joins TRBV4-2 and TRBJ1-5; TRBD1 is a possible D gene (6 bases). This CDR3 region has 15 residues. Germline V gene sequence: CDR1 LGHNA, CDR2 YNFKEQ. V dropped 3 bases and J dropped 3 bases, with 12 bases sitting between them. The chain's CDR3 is CASSQDGTNNQPQHF. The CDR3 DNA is TGTGCCAGCAGCCAGGACGGGACAAACAATCAGCCCCAGCATTTT.

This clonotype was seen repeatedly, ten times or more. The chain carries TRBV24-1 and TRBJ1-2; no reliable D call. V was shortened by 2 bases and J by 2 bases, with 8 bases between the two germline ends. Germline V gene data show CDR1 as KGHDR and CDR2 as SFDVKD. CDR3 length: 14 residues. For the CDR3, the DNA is TGTGCCACCAGTGATTCCGACACCAACTATGGCTACACCTTC. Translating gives CATSDSDTNYGYTF.